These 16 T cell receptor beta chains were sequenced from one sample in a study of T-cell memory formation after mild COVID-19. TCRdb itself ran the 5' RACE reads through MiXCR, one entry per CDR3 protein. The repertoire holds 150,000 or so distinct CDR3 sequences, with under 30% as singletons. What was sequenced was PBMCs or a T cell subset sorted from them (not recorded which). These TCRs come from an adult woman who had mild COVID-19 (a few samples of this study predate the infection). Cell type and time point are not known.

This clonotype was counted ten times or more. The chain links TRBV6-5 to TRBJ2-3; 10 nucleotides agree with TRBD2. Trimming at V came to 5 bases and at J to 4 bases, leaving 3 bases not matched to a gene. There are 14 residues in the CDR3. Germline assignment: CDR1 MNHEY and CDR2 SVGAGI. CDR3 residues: CASSPGLAPDTQYF. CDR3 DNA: TGTGCCAGCAGTCCGGGACTAGCGCCAGATACGCAGTATTTT.

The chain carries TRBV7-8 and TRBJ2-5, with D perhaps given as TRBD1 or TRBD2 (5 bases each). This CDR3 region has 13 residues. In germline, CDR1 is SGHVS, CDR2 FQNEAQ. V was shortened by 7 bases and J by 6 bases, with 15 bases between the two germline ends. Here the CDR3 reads CASTNEGRQTQYF. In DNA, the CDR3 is TGTGCCAGCACCAACGAGGGGCGGCAGACCCAGTACTTC.

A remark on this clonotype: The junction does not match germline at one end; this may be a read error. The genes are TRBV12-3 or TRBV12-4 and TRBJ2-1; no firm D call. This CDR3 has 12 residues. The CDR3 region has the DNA TGTGCAAGCAACAGCCTAGGCAATGAGCAGTTCTTC. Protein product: CASNSLGNEQFF.

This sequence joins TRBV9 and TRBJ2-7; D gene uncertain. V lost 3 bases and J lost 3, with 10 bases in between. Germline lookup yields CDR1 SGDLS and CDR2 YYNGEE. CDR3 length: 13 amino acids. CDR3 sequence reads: CASSDGANYEQYF. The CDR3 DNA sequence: TGTGCCAGCAGCGATGGAGCGAACTACGAGCAGTACTTC.

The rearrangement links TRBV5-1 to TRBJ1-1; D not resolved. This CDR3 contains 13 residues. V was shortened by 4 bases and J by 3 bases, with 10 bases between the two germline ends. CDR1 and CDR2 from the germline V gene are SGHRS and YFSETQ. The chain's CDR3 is CASSIRADTEAFF. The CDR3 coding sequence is TGCGCCAGCAGCATACGGGCCGACACTGAAGCTTTCTTT.

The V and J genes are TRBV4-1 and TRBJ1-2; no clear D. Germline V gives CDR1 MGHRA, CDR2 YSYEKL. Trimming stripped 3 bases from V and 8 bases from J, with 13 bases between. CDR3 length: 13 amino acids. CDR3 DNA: TGCGCCAGCAGCCACAACCTACGGGAAGGCTACACCTTC. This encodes CASSHNLREGYTF.

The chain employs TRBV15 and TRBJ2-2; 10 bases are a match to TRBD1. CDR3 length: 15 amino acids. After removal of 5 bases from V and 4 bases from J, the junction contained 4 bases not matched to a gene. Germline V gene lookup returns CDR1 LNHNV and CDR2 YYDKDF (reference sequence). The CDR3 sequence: CATSPRDRGTGELFF. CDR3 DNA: TGTGCCACCAGCCCCCGGGACAGGGGCACCGGGGAGCTGTTTTTT.

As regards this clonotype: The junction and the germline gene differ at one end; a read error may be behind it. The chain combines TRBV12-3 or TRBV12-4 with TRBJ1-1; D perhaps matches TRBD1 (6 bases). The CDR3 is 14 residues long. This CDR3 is CASSWTQGIGVPSF. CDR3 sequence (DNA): TGTGCCAGCAGTTGGACACAGGGAATTGGCGTCCCTAGCTTT.

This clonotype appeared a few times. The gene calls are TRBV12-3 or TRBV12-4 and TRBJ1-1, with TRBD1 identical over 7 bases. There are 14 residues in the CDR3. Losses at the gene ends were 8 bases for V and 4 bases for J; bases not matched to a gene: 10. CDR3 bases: TGTGCCAGCCAGGGGGGGTGGAATGGCACTGAAGCTTTCTTT. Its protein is CASQGGWNGTEAFF.

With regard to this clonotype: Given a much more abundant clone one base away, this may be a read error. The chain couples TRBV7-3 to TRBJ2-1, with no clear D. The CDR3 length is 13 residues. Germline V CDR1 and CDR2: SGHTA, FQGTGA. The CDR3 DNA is TGTGCCAGCTGCTTAGGGTCCCTCAATGAGCAGTTCTTC. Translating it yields CASCLGSLNEQFF.

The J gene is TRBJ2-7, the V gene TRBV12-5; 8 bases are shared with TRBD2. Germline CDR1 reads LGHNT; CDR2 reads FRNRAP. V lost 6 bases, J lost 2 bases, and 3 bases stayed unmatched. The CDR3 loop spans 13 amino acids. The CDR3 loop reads CASGGSGTYEQYF. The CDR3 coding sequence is TGTGCTAGTGGGGGTAGCGGGACCTACGAGCAGTACTTC.

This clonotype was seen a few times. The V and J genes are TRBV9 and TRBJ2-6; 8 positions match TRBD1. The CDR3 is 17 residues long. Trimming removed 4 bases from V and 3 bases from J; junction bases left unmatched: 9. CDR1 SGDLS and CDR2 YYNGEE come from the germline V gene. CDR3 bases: TGTGCCAGCAGCCCTGGCAGGGGGCTGCTTGGGGCCAACGTCCTGACTTTC. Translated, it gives CASSPGRGLLGANVLTF.

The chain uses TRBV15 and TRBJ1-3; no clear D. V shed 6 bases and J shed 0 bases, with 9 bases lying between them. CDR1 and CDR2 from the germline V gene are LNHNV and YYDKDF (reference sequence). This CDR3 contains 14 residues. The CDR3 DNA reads TGTGCCACCAGAGCAAGTGACTCTGGAAACACCATATATTTT. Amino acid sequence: CATRASDSGNTIYF.

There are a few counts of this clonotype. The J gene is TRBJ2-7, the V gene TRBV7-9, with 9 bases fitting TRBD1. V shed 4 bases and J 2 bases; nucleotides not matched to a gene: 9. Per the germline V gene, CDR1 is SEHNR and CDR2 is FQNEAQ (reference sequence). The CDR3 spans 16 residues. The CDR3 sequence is CASSSSWDRDAYEQYF. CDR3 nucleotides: TGTGCCAGCAGCTCATCTTGGGACAGGGACGCCTACGAGCAGTACTTC.

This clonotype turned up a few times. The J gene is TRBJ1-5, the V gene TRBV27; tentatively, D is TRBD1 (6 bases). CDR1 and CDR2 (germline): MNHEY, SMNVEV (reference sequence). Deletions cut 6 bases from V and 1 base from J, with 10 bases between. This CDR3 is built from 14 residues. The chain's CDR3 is CASRTGLSNQPQHF. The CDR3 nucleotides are TGTGCCAGCAGGACAGGTTTGAGCAATCAGCCCCAGCATTTT.

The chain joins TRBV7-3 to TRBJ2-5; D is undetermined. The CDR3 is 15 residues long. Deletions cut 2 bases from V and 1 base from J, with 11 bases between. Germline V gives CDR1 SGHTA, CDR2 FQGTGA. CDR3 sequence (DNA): TGTGCCAGCAGCTTAGGCAACTTCGGCCAAGAGACCCAGTACTTC. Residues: CASSLGNFGQETQYF.